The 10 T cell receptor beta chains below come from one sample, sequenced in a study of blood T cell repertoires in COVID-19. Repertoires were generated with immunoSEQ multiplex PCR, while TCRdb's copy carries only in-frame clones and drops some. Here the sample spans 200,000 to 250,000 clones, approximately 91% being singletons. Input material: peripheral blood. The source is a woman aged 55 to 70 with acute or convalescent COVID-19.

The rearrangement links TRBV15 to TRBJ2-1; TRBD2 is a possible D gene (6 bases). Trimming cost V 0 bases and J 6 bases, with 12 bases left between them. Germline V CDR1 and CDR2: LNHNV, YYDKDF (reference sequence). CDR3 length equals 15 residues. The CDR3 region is CATSRDFLGGNEQFF. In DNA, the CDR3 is TGTGCCACCAGCAGAGATTTTTTGGGGGGCAATGAGCAGTTCTTC.

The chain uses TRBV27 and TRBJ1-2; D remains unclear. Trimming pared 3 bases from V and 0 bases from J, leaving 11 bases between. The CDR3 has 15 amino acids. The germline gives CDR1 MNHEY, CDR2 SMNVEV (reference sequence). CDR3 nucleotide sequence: TGTGCCAGCAGTTTGTCAGGATCAGCTAACTATGGCTACACCTTC. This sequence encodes CASSLSGSANYGYTF.

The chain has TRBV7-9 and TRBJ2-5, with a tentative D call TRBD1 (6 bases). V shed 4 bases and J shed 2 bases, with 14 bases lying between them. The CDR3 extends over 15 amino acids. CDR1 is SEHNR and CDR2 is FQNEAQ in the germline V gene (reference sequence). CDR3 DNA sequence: TGTGCCAGCAGCTGGGGAACCGGGACACAAGAGACCCAGTACTTC. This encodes CASSWGTGTQETQYF. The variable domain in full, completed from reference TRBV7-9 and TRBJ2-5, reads DTGVSQNPRHKITKRGQNVTFRCDPISEHNRLYWYRQTLGQGPEFLTYFQNEAQLEKSRLLSDRFSAERPKGSFSTLEIQRTEQGDSAMYLCASSWGTGTQETQYFGPGTRLLVL.

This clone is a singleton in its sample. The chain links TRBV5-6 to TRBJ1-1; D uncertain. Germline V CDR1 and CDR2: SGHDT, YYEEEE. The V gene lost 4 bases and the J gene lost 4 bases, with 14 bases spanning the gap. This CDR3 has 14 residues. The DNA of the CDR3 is TGTGCCAGCAGCGAGGTTACCCGAGGCACTGAAGCTTTCTTT. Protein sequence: CASSEVTRGTEAFF.

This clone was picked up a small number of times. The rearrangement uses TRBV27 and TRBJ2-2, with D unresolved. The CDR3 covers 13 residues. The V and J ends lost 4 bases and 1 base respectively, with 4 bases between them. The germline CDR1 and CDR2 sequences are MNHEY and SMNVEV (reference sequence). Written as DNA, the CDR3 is TGTGCCAGCAGTTCAGTGAACACCGGGGAGCTGTTTTTT. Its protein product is CASSSVNTGELFF.

The CDR3 DNA follows: TGTGCCAGCAGTTTCGACAGTTCCTATGGCTACACCTTC. Translating gives CASSFDSSYGYTF. The gene calls are TRBV6-5 and TRBJ1-2, with a weak D call TRBD1 (5 bases). Deletions cut 4 bases from V and 4 bases from J, with 10 bases between. This CDR3 is 13 amino acids long. Per germline, CDR1 MNHEY and CDR2 SVGAGI.

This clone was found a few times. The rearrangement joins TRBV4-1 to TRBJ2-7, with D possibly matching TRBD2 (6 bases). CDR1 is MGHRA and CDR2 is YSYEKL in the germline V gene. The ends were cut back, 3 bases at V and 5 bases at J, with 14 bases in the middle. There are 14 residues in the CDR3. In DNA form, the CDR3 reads TGCGCCAGCAGCCAGGGAGGCCCCTGGGACGAGCAGTACTTC. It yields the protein CASSQGGPWDEQYF.

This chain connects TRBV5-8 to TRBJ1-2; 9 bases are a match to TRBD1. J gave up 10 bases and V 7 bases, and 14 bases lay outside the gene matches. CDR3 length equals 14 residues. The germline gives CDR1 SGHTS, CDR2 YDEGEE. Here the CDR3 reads CASFGGTGRGDYTF. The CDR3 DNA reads TGTGCCAGCTTTGGGGGGACAGGGCGTGGTGACTACACCTTC.

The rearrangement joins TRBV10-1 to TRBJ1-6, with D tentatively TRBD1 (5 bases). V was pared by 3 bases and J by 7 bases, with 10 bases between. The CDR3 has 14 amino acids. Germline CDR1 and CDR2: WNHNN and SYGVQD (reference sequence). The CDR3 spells CASSEYRFNSPLHF. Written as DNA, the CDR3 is TGCGCCAGCAGTGAATACAGGTTCAATTCACCCCTCCACTTT.

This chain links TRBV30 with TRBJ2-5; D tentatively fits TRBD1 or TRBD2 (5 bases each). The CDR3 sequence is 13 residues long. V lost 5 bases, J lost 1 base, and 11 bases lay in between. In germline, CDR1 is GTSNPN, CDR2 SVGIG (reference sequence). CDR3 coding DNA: TGTGCCTGGGAGGGGCACGGCCAAGAGACCCAGTACTTC. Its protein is CAWEGHGQETQYF.